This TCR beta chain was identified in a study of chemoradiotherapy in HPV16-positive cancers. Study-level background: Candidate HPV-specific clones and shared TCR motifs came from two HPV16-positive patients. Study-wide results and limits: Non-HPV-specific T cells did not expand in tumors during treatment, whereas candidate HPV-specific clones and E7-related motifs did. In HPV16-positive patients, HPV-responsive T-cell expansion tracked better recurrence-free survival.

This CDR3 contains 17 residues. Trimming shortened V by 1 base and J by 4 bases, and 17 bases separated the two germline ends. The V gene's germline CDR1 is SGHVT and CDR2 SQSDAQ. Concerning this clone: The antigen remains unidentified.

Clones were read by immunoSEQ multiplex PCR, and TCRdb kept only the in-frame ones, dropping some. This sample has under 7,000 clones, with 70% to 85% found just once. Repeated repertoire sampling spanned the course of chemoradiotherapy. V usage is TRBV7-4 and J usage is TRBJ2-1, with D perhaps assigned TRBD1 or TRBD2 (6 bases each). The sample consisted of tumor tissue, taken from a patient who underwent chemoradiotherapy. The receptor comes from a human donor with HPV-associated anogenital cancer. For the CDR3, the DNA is TGTGCCAGCAGCTTAGTTGGGGGGACAACATCTTACAATGAGCAGTTCTTC. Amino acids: CASSLVGGTTSYNEQFF. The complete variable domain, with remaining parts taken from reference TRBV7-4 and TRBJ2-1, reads GAGVSQSPRYKVAKRGRDVALRCDSISGHVTLYWYRQTLGQGSEVLTYSQSDAQRDKSGRPSGRFSAERPERSVSTLKIQRTEQGDSAVYLCASSLVGGTTSYNEQFFGPGTRLTVL.